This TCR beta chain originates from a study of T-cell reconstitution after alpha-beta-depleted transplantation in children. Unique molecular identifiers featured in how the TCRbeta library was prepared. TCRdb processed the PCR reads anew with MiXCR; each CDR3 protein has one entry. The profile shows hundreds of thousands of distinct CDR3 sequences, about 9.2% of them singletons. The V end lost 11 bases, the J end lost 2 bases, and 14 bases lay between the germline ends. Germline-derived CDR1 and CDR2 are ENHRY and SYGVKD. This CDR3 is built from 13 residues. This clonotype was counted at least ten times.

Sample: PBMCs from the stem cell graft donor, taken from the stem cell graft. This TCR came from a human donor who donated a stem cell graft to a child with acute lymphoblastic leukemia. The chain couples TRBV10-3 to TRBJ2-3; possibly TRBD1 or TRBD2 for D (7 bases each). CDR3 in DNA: TGTGCCGCCGGGGGGACAGACACAGATACGCAGTATTTT. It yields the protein CAAGGTDTDTQYF.